The present T cell receptor beta chain was sequenced within a study of blood T cell repertoires in COVID-19. Study context: Acute-phase and convalescent COVID-19 samples originated in the United States, Italy and Spain. In each case, the material was cDNA or gDNA derived from T cells, B-cell-depleted T cells, or PBMCs.

As handled by the study authors: Reference gene primer amplification in the assay estimated nucleated cell counts. TCRdb's copy holds only in-frame clones and misses some; the assay was immunoSEQ multiplex PCR. For V, J and clone size, that table is used; D and trimming come from the DNA. The sample records 91,000 or so clones, just over 90% being singletons. The CDR3 contains 14 residues. Germline V gives CDR1 SGHAT, CDR2 FQNNGV. V was trimmed by 3 bases and J by 8 bases, leaving 11 bases between them. Sequenced input: peripheral blood. This clonotype was sampled from a woman aged 45-60 years in a cohort sampled during active COVID-19. The gene calls are TRBV11-2 and TRBJ1-6; D call uncertain. The CDR3 is CASSFAAGYSPLHF. The CDR3 DNA is TGTGCCAGCAGCTTTGCGGCGGGCTATTCACCCCTCCACTTT.